Included here is one TCR beta chain sequence, with context. Authors' data handling: Quantification of nucleated cells was approximated via reference gene primer amplification. The table came from immunoSEQ multiplex PCR; TCRdb's copy has only in-frame clones and leaves some out. For V, J and clone size, that table is used; D and trimming come from the DNA. The table shows about 320,000 clones, with roughly 90% occurring only once. The sample belongs to a study of blood T cell repertoires in COVID-19. Study information: T cells, B-cell-depleted T cells, or PBMCs supplied cDNA or gDNA.

Participant age was roughly 18 to 100 years, and participants resided in around 24 US areas. Participants had their cohort set by participant-reported clinical history. With 6 bases clipped from V and 2 bases from J, the junction kept 6 bases outside the gene matches. The CDR3 loop spans 14 amino acids. Germline CDR1 reads SNHLY; CDR2 reads FYNNEI. The chain combines TRBV2 with TRBJ1-2; TRBD1 matches 7 bases. Material: PBMCs or T cells enriched from blood (not recorded which). The receptor comes from a young woman who had been exposed to COVID-19. The CDR3 sequence is CASSGQVLNYGYTF. CDR3 DNA: TGTGCCAGCAGCGGACAGGTCCTCAACTATGGCTACACCTTC.